This T cell receptor beta chain was found in a study of radiotherapy plus CTLA-4 blockade in lung cancer. Only in-frame clones appear in the TCRdb table, and some are missing; sequencing was by immunoSEQ multiplex PCR. This repertoire shows tens of thousands of clones, around 90% found once; its top ten account for over 15%. With 0 bases removed from V and 6 bases from J, the gap between germline ends came to 17 bases. This CDR3 is built from 15 residues. Germline V gene sequence: CDR1 GTSNPN, CDR2 SVGIG (reference sequence). Concerning this clone itself: Its antigen remains unidentified.

Findings and limits, study-wide: Blood TCR clones of tumor origin expanded after radiotherapy plus ipilimumab. How blood T cell clones changed early, along with interferon-beta, reportedly forecast response best.

This TCR came from a human donor with non-small cell lung cancer that progressed on radiotherapy plus ipilimumab. This chain joins TRBV30 and TRBJ1-1; no firm D call. Specimen: peripheral blood, collected from a patient treated with radiotherapy plus ipilimumab. DNA of the CDR3: TGTGCCTGGAGTGTACTTAGCGGTTTTCGGTCTGAAGCTTTCTTT. Its protein is CAWSVLSGFRSEAFF.